Below, 15 T cell receptor beta chains from the same sample are listed, as sequenced in a study of blood T cell repertoires in COVID-19. Method: immunoSEQ multiplex PCR; TCRdb's copy keeps in-frame clones and lacks some. In the table there are 150,000 to 200,000 clones, around four fifths of which are singletons. Sequenced input: peripheral blood. Every receptor here comes from a woman of 80 years or more with acute or convalescent COVID-19.

The V call is TRBV5-5, the J call TRBJ1-1; 9 nucleotides line up with TRBD1. In germline, CDR1 is SGHKS, CDR2 YYEKEE (reference sequence). J gave up 3 bases and V 4 bases, and 10 bases lay outside the gene matches. The CDR3 length is 16 residues. The CDR3 sequence: CASSPQGAVGHTEAFF. Here the CDR3 DNA reads TGTGCCAGCAGCCCACAGGGGGCGGTGGGGCACACTGAAGCTTTCTTT. The variable domain in full, with the rest retrieved from reference TRBV5-5 and TRBJ1-1, is DAGVTQSPTHLIKTRGQQVTLRCSPISGHKSVSWYQQVLGQGPQFIFQYYEKEERGRGNFPDRFSARQFPNYSSELNVNALLLGDSALYLCASSPQGAVGHTEAFFGQGTRLTVV.

Notes on this clone: Other nucleotide sequences in the sample specify the same CDR3. V usage is TRBV4-1 and J usage is TRBJ2-3; D perhaps matches TRBD2 (5 bases). Trimming stripped 0 bases from V and 0 bases from J, with 10 bases between. This CDR3 has 16 residues. The germline CDR1 and CDR2 sequences are MGHRA and YSYEKL. The CDR3 DNA sequence: TGCGCCAGCAGCCAAGATGGAAGGACTAGCACAGATACGCAGTATTTT. It is translated as CASSQDGRTSTDTQYF.

V and J are TRBV6-5 and TRBJ2-7; possible D gene TRBD1, 6 bases. The V end was cut by 6 bases, the J end by 4 bases, with 10 bases between. CDR3 size: 12 residues. Germline V lookup: CDR1 MNHEY, CDR2 SVGAGI. CDR3 DNA: TGTGCCAGCAGCCCACAGGGATACGAGCAGTACTTC. It yields the protein CASSPQGYEQYF.

This chain links TRBV6-5 with TRBJ1-2; no reliable D call. V lost 2 bases and J lost 5, with 9 bases in between. Germline V CDR1 and CDR2: MNHEY, SVGAGI. This CDR3 comprises 13 residues. This CDR3 is CASSYGSGYGYTF. CDR3 DNA sequence: TGTGCCAGCAGTTACGGATCGGGATATGGCTACACCTTC.

The rearrangement uses TRBV11-2 and TRBJ2-2, with 8 bases aligning to TRBD2. The CDR3 is made up of 15 amino acids. Trimming took 1 base from V and 4 from J; bases not matched to a gene: 2. Germline V gene lookup returns CDR1 SGHAT and CDR2 FQNNGV. The CDR3 coding sequence is TGTGCCAGCAGCTTAGCGGGAGGGTTCACCGGGGAGCTGTTTTTT. It specifies CASSLAGGFTGELFF.

This clone was counted a single time. The chain combines TRBV7-8 with TRBJ2-5; 10 bases map to TRBD2. V lost 8 bases to trimming and J lost 5 bases; unmatched junction nucleotides: 5. Germline-derived CDR1 and CDR2 are SGHVS and FQNEAQ. This CDR3 is built from 13 residues. The CDR3 DNA reads as TGTGCCAGCTCCCGGGGACTAGCGGAGACCCAGTACTTC. It codes for CASSRGLAETQYF.

The chain has TRBV6-5 and TRBJ1-3; 8 nucleotides align to TRBD1. Trimming took 9 bases from V and 4 from J; bases not matched to a gene: 5. The CDR3 runs 13 residues. Germline lookup yields CDR1 MNHEY and CDR2 SVGAGI. CDR3 region: CARDRAPGNTIYF. CDR3 bases: TGTGCCAGGGACAGGGCGCCGGGAAACACCATATATTTT.

This rearrangement joins TRBV5-1 to TRBJ2-2, with TRBD1 as a possible D gene (6 bases). The CDR3 is made up of 15 amino acids. V lost 3 bases and J lost 2, with 11 bases in between. Germline V lookup: CDR1 SGHRS, CDR2 YFSETQ. The CDR3 sequence: CASSSTGLNTGELFF. In nucleotides, the CDR3 is TGCGCCAGCAGCTCGACAGGACTTAACACCGGGGAGCTGTTTTTT.

In this sample, this clone turned up a few times. This chain uses TRBV5-1 with TRBJ2-5, with TRBD1 matching 7 bases. J gave up 2 bases and V 4 bases, and 14 bases lay outside the gene matches. The CDR3 length is 17 residues. Germline V gives CDR1 SGHRS, CDR2 YFSETQ. CDR3: CASSRIAGTAFQETQYF. CDR3 DNA: TGCGCCAGCAGCCGTATAGCCGGGACAGCGTTTCAAGAGACCCAGTACTTC.

A remark on this clone: Other DNA variants within this sample encode the same CDR3. This chain joins TRBV7-2 and TRBJ1-5, with 10 bases matching TRBD1. Germline V gene data show CDR1 as SGHTA and CDR2 as FQGNSA. The CDR3 runs 14 residues. V dropped 3 bases and J dropped 4; count of bases not matched to a gene: 0. For the CDR3, the DNA is TGTGCCAGCAGCTTGGACAGGGGGAATCAGCCCCAGCATTTT. Encoded protein: CASSLDRGNQPQHF.

V gene TRBV6-6 combines with J gene TRBJ1-6, with 10 nucleotides matching TRBD1. CDR3 length equals 15 residues. V was pared by 5 bases and J by 4 bases, with 2 bases of the junction left unmatched. Germline lookup yields CDR1 MNHNY and CDR2 SVGAGI (reference sequence). CDR3 nucleotide sequence: TGTGCCAGCAGTAGGGACAGGGGATATAATTCACCCCTCCACTTT. It encodes CASSRDRGYNSPLHF.

The V gene is TRBV4-1, the J gene TRBJ1-2; 7 nucleotides align to TRBD1. Trimming at V came to 4 bases and at J to 4 bases, leaving 9 bases not matched to a gene. This CDR3 has 15 amino acids. CDR1 MGHRA and CDR2 YSYEKL come from the germline V gene. DNA of the CDR3: TGCGCCAGCAGCCTCCAAACAGGGGACGTCTATGGCTACACCTTC. Protein product: CASSLQTGDVYGYTF.

The rearrangement links TRBV19 to TRBJ2-5; 9 nucleotides match TRBD1. Trimming took 3 bases from V and 2 from J; bases not matched to a gene: 1. Germline V lookup: CDR1 LNHDA, CDR2 SQIVND (reference sequence). This CDR3 spans 14 amino acids. Here the CDR3 DNA reads TGTGCCAGTAGTATGGACAGGGGACAAGAGACCCAGTACTTC. Protein sequence: CASSMDRGQETQYF.

The chain joins TRBV29-1 to TRBJ2-3; 9 nucleotides agree with TRBD2. Germline values: CDR1 SQVTM, CDR2 ANQGSEA. This CDR3 is 14 amino acids long. V trimming: 6 bases; J trimming: 2 bases; junction bases outside the gene matches: 6. CDR3 amino acids: CSVSSGKYTDTQYF. The CDR3 DNA reads TGCAGCGTGTCTAGCGGGAAGTACACAGATACGCAGTATTTT.

The V gene is TRBV6-5, the J gene TRBJ2-7; 7 bases line up with TRBD1. In germline, CDR1 is MNHEY, CDR2 SVGAGI. V lost 7 bases and J lost 1; bases outside the gene matches: 7. The CDR3 is 14 residues long. Here the CDR3 reads CASKGTVGSYEQYF. The CDR3 DNA follows: TGTGCCAGCAAAGGGACAGTAGGTTCCTACGAGCAGTACTTC.